Below are 2 T cell receptor beta chains sequenced from a single sample in a study of blood T cell repertoires in COVID-19. Sequencing used immunoSEQ multiplex PCR; TCRdb keeps in-frame clones, though not all of them. The table shows 200,000 to 300,000 clones, with 84% occurring only once. Sequenced sample: peripheral blood. The receptor set was obtained from a woman in her thirties or forties who had recovered from COVID-19.

The V and J genes are TRBV6-1 and TRBJ1-5; D call uncertain. CDR3 size: 17 residues. Germline-derived CDR1 and CDR2 are MNHNS and SASEGT. Trimming took 1 base from V and 2 from J, leaving 15 bases between them. CDR3 nucleotide sequence: TGTGCCAGCAGTGAAGAGAAGTGGAGGGCACGCAATCAGCCCCAGCATTTT. Translating it yields CASSEEKWRARNQPQHF.

The V and J genes are TRBV23-1 and TRBJ1-1, with TRBD1 identical over 7 bases. TRBV23-1 is classed as an ORF, of uncertain function. With 0 bases clipped from V and 3 bases from J, the junction kept 1 base outside the gene matches. The CDR3 length is 14 residues. CDR3 amino acids: CASSQSGQDTEAFF. The CDR3, as DNA: TGCGCCAGCAGTCAATCCGGACAGGACACTGAAGCTTTCTTT.